This paragraph reports one TCR beta chain. The table came from immunoSEQ multiplex PCR; TCRdb's copy has only in-frame clones and leaves some out. The sample lists just under 30,000 clones, roughly nine tenths occurring once. This record belongs to a study of blood T cell repertoires in COVID-19. With 8 bases clipped from V and 5 bases from J, the junction kept 20 bases outside the gene matches. This CDR3 is 19 amino acids long. Germline V gives CDR1 SNHLY, CDR2 FYNNEI. The V gene is TRBV2, the J gene TRBJ1-6; 8 bases map to TRBD1. The sequence was collected from a human donor in a cohort sampled during active COVID-19. Sequenced: peripheral blood. CDR3 DNA sequence: TGTGCCAGCCGGCTAAGAGTCTTCTCAGGGGGCGCGAATAATTCACCCCTCCACTTT. This gives the protein CASRLRVFSGGANNSPLHF. Full variable domain (remainder filled in from reference TRBV2 and TRBJ1-6): EPEVTQTPSHQVTQMGQEVILRCVPISNHLYFYWYRQILGQKVEFLVSFYNNEISEKSEIFDDQFSVERPDGSNFTLKIRSTKLEDSAMYFCASRLRVFSGGANNSPLHFGNGTRLTVT.